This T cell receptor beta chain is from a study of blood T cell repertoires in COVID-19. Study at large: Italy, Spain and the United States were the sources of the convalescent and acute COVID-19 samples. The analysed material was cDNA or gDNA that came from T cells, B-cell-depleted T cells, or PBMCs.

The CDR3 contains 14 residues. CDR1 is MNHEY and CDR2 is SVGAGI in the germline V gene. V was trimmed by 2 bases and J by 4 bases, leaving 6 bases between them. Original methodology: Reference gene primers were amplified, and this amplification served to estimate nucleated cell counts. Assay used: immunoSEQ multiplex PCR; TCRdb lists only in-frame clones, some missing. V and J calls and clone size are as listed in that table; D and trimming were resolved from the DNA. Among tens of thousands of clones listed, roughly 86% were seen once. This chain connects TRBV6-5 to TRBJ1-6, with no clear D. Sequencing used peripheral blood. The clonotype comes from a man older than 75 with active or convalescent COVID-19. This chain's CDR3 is CASSYGRYNSPLHF. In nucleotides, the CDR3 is TGTGCCAGCAGTTACGGCAGATATAATTCACCCCTCCACTTT.